These 29 T cell receptor beta chains originate from one sample sequenced in a study of regulatory T cells in long-lasting Graves disease. As to time point: persistent/refractory GD, antithyroid drugs over 5 years with positive TRAb. After RNA was extracted from PBMCs, the TCR library was made from it. Building the TCR beta libraries relied on iRepertoire HTBI primers, and CDR3 regions underwent Arm-PCR. From the multiplex PCR reads, TCRdb called clonotypes with MiXCR, one entry per CDR3 protein. The sample has 450,000 or so distinct CDR3 sequences; roughly 22% are singletons. The material sequenced was peripheral blood mononuclear cells (PBMCs), taken when the disease was refractory, from a patient treated with antithyroid drugs. The receptors stem from a female donor with Graves disease.

The J gene is TRBJ2-4, the V gene TRBV4-1; D is unresolved. Trimming cost V 4 bases and J 0 bases, with 13 bases left between them. This CDR3 spans 16 amino acids. The V gene's germline CDR1 is MGHRA and CDR2 YSYEKL. The CDR3: CASSPPAPLAKNIQYF. The CDR3 nucleotides read TGCGCCAGCAGCCCTCCCGCACCCCTAGCCAAAAACATTCAGTACTTC.

A few counts support this clonotype. V usage is TRBV6-2 or TRBV6-3 and J usage is TRBJ2-5, with D unresolved. CDR3 size: 15 residues. CDR1 and CDR2 from the germline V gene are MNHEY and SVGEGT. V was pared by 0 bases and J by 2 bases, with 10 bases between. CDR3 region: CASSYSWVGQETQYF. The CDR3 DNA is TGTGCCAGCAGTTACTCTTGGGTAGGACAAGAGACCCAGTACTTC.

The table lists this clonotype with a few counts. This rearrangement joins TRBV28 to TRBJ1-5; weak D call: TRBD1 (5 bases). Trimming cost V 8 bases and J 3 bases, with 11 bases left between them. The CDR3 spans 13 residues. CDR1 and CDR2 from the germline V gene are MDHEN and SYDVKM. CDR3 in DNA: TGTGCCAGCGTCAGGGACTACAATCAGCCCCAGCATTTT. This translates into CASVRDYNQPQHF. The full variable domain, rest sourced from reference TRBV28 and TRBJ1-5, is DVKVTQSSRYLVKRTGEKVFLECVQDMDHENMFWYRQDPGLGLRLIYFSYDVKMKEKGDIPEGYSVSREKKERFSLILESASTNQTSMYLCASVRDYNQPQHFGDGTRLSIL.

This clonotype has more than one count but fewer than ten. J is TRBJ1-1 and V is TRBV5-1, with D possibly TRBD1 on 6 matching bases. CDR3 length: 15 amino acids. CDR1 is SGHRS and CDR2 is YFSETQ in the germline V gene. The ends were cut back, 3 bases at V and 1 base at J, with 13 bases in the middle. CDR3 nucleotide sequence: TGCGCCAGCAGCTCCCGGACAGTGCCGAACACTGAAGCTTTCTTT. Translation: CASSSRTVPNTEAFF.

This clonotype appeared a few times. This chain joins TRBV6-1 and TRBJ2-5; D is possibly TRBD2 (6 bases). The CDR3 is 12 amino acids. Germline CDR1 MNHNS, CDR2 SASEGT. Deletions cut 6 bases from V and 11 bases from J, with 16 bases between. The CDR3 DNA reads TGTGCCAGCAGGACTAGTGGCGCATATCAGTACTTC. As protein: CASRTSGAYQYF.

This chain uses TRBV19 with TRBJ2-4; 7 bases are a match to TRBD1. The germline CDR1 and CDR2 sequences are LNHDA and SQIVND (reference sequence). With V trimmed by 1 base and J by 1 base, 16 bases remained unmatched. The CDR3 covers 20 residues. The chain's CDR3 is CASSIASGTVSNGAKNIQYF. DNA of the CDR3: TGTGCCAGTAGTATAGCCTCCGGGACAGTCTCCAATGGGGCCAAAAACATTCAGTACTTC.

This clonotype appeared a few times. The rearrangement joins TRBV6-5 to TRBJ1-5; no definite D call. Trimming cost V 4 bases and J 2 bases, with 12 bases left between them. From germline, CDR1 is MNHEY and CDR2 SVGAGI. This CDR3 is 15 amino acids long. The chain's CDR3 is CASSSGLVGNQPQHF. DNA for the CDR3: TGTGCCAGCAGTTCCGGGCTGGTGGGCAATCAGCCCCAGCATTTT.

This clonotype has more than one count but fewer than ten. V is TRBV7-9 and J is TRBJ1-2, with a weak D call TRBD1 (5 bases). Germline V gene sequence: CDR1 SEHNR, CDR2 FQNEAQ (reference sequence). V gave up 5 bases and J gave up 4 bases, with 32 bases separating them. The CDR3 contains 20 residues. The CDR3 nucleotides read TGTGCCAGCAGCCTCGCGAAGGGGCGGGGGATCCTACGTAAAGCCTATGGCTACACCTTC. Translation gives CASSLAKGRGILRKAYGYTF.

This chain uses TRBV4-1 with TRBJ2-4, with unresolved D. Trimming cost V 1 base and J 1 base, with 14 bases left between them. Germline V gives CDR1 MGHRA, CDR2 YSYEKL. The CDR3 length is 17 residues. The DNA of the CDR3 is TGCGCCAGCAGCCAAGGGACGTGGGTCCCTGCCAAAAACATTCAGTACTTC. Residues: CASSQGTWVPAKNIQYF.

This chain connects TRBV5-1 to TRBJ2-7, with 9 positions matching TRBD2. Per germline, CDR1 SGHRS and CDR2 YFSETQ. Germline trimming cut 0 bases from V and 3 bases from J; bases unmatched to any gene: 4. There are 15 residues in the CDR3. The CDR3 here is CASSLDSGGIYEQYF. In DNA form, the CDR3 reads TGCGCCAGCAGCTTGGACAGCGGGGGGATCTACGAGCAGTACTTC.

The sample holds many counts of this clonotype. The chain links TRBV28 to TRBJ2-4; 7 positions agree with TRBD1. J was trimmed by 1 base and V by 5 bases; bases with no gene match: 2. The CDR3 extends over 14 amino acids. Germline values: CDR1 MDHEN, CDR2 SYDVKM. DNA of the CDR3: TGTGCCAGCAGTACGACAGGGGCCAAAAACATTCAGTACTTC. It yields the protein CASSTTGAKNIQYF.

There are many counts of this clonotype. The rearrangement links TRBV7-9 to TRBJ2-5; TRBD2 is a possible D gene (5 bases). The germline V gene has CDR1 SEHNR and CDR2 FQNEAQ (reference sequence). Trimming stripped 11 bases from V and 2 bases from J, with 9 bases between. This CDR3 comprises 11 residues. The CDR3 region has the DNA TGTGCCGAGGAGGCTCAAGAGACCCAGTACTTC. This encodes CAEEAQETQYF.

The J gene is TRBJ2-5, the V gene TRBV28, with TRBD2 matching 11 bases. Trimming took 5 bases from V and 5 from J; bases not matched to a gene: 7. This CDR3 contains 15 residues. Germline CDR1 MDHEN, CDR2 SYDVKM. CDR3 sequence (DNA): TGTGCCAGCAGTCCACTAGCGGGAGCAAAGGAGACCCAGTACTTC. This translates into CASSPLAGAKETQYF.

This clonotype was recorded at least ten times. V is TRBV5-6 and J is TRBJ1-6; D call uncertain. The CDR3 extends over 16 amino acids. Between the trimmed V and J ends, which lost 4 bases and 0 bases, there was a span of 11 bases. The germline V gene has CDR1 SGHDT and CDR2 YYEEEE. The CDR3 sequence: CASSTGRSSYNSPLHF. The CDR3 DNA follows: TGTGCCAGCAGCACCGGACGGAGCTCCTATAATTCACCCCTCCACTTT.

This clonotype was seen repeatedly, ten times or more. The chain combines TRBV2 with TRBJ1-1; 10 bases line up with TRBD1. Germline CDR1 reads SNHLY; CDR2 reads FYNNEI. V trimming: 3 bases; J trimming: 3 bases; junction bases outside the gene matches: 7. The CDR3 covers 16 residues. CDR3 sequence reads: CASSEGGGQGDTEAFF. The CDR3 DNA reads as TGTGCCAGCAGTGAGGGGGGTGGACAGGGGGACACTGAAGCTTTCTTT.

The chain couples TRBV7-6 to TRBJ2-7, with 9 bases that match TRBD2. The CDR3 is made up of 15 amino acids. CDR1 SGHVS and CDR2 FNYEAQ come from the germline V gene. After removal of 10 bases from V and 7 bases from J, the junction contained 17 bases not matched to a gene. CDR3 amino acids: CATAPYIAGAVEQYF. CDR3 DNA sequence: TGTGCCACCGCTCCCTACATAGCGGGAGCCGTTGAGCAGTACTTC.

The sample holds one count of this clonotype. In DNA form, the CDR3 reads TGTGCCAGCAGCTTCGCCCGGGGGTCCGGCCCAGAGACCCAGTACTTC. Its translation: CASSFARGSGPETQYF. This rearrangement joins TRBV7-6 to TRBJ2-5, with D perhaps matching TRBD2 (6 bases). Trimming took 3 bases from V and 4 from J, leaving 18 bases between them. Per the germline V gene, CDR1 is SGHVS and CDR2 is FNYEAQ. This CDR3 comprises 16 residues.

The chain joins TRBV5-5 to TRBJ1-1; a possible D gene is TRBD1 (5 bases). The length of the CDR3 is 13 residues. The germline V and J ends were trimmed by 4 bases and 8 bases, with 15 bases remaining between them. CDR1 SGHKS and CDR2 YYEKEE come from the germline V gene (reference sequence). The CDR3 here is CASSPGAGWEAFF. As DNA, the CDR3 is TGTGCCAGCAGCCCAGGAGCAGGGTGGGAAGCTTTCTTT. Together with reference TRBV5-5 and TRBJ1-1, the CDR3 gives the full variable domain: DAGVTQSPTHLIKTRGQQVTLRCSPISGHKSVSWYQQVLGQGPQFIFQYYEKEERGRGNFPDRFSARQFPNYSSELNVNALLLGDSALYLCASSPGAGWEAFFGQGTRLTVV.

This clonotype was seen many times. The chain carries TRBV14 and TRBJ2-5, with TRBD1 identical over 11 bases. Germline CDR1 and CDR2: SGHDN and FVKESK. CDR3 length: 16 residues. V lost 1 base, J lost 4 bases, and 5 bases stayed unmatched. CDR3 residues: CASSQGGQGAGETQYF. Here the CDR3 DNA reads TGTGCCAGCAGCCAAGGTGGACAGGGGGCCGGAGAGACCCAGTACTTC.

This clonotype showed up just a few times. The chain carries TRBV7-9 and TRBJ1-2; unclear D gene. The germline V gene encodes CDR1 SEHNR and CDR2 FQNEAQ (reference sequence). V was cut by 5 bases and J by 4 bases, with 17 bases left in between. CDR3 length: 15 amino acids. The CDR3 region is CASSPIEAGGYGYTF. The CDR3 nucleotides read TGTGCCAGCAGCCCCATAGAGGCAGGCGGCTATGGCTACACCTTC.

This rearrangement joins TRBV20-1 to TRBJ1-5; TRBD1 is a possible D gene (5 bases). Trimming took 2 bases from V and 1 from J, leaving 6 bases between them. The CDR3 runs 13 residues. CDR1 and CDR2 from the germline V gene are DFQATT and SNEGSKA (reference sequence). The CDR3 DNA reads as TGCAGTGCTAGATGGGGGAGCAATCAGCCCCAGCATTTT. As protein: CSARWGSNQPQHF.

Points on this clonotype: A read error is possible here, since a much larger clone lies one base away. The chain recombines TRBV6-2 or TRBV6-3 with TRBJ2-5, with D possibly TRBD2 on 5 matching bases. CDR3 length: 13 amino acids. Trimming left V 8 bases short and J 4 bases short, with 14 bases between. Germline V gene data show CDR1 as MNHEY and CDR2 as SVGEGT. The CDR3 reads CASWWAGGETQYF. CDR3 coding DNA: TGTGCCAGCTGGTGGGCAGGAGGAGAGACCCAGTACTTC.

Of note for this clonotype: This likely traces to a read error, being one base from a far larger clone. This chain links TRBV28 with TRBJ2-4; TRBD2 might be the D (6 bases). The CDR3 covers 17 residues. The V gene's germline CDR1 is MDHEN and CDR2 SYDVKM. The CDR3 coding sequence is TGTGCCAGCAGCTTAGTGGCCGGAACACTAGCCGAAAACATTCAGTACTTC. This sequence encodes CASSLVAGTLAENIQYF. The full variable domain, its missing parts supplied by reference TRBV28 and TRBJ2-4, is DVKVTQSSRYLVKRTGEKVFLECVQDMDHENMFWYRQDPGLGLRLIYFSYDVKMKEKGDIPEGYSVSREKKERFSLILESASTNQTSMYLCASSLVAGTLAENIQYFGAGTRLSVL.

This clonotype was recorded many times. V and J are TRBV24-1 and TRBJ2-5; 13 bases agree with TRBD2. J lost 2 bases, V lost 4 bases, and 6 bases had no gene match. Germline V gene data show CDR1 as KGHDR and CDR2 as SFDVKD. This CDR3 spans 17 amino acids. The CDR3 region has the DNA TGTGCCACCAGTGACCCCGGACTAGCGGGAGCTCAAGAGACCCAGTACTTC. Protein: CATSDPGLAGAQETQYF.

The chain is built from TRBV7-2 and TRBJ1-2; D call uncertain. The CDR3 totals 12 residues. Germline CDR1 and CDR2: SGHTA and FQGNSA. Trimming stripped 5 bases from V and 2 bases from J, with 6 bases between. DNA for the CDR3: TGTGCCAGCAGCCCGAGGAACTATGGCTACACCTTC. It encodes CASSPRNYGYTF.

This clonotype was detected many times. The V and J genes are TRBV10-2 and TRBJ1-6; D unresolved. The CDR3 has 14 amino acids. CDR1 and CDR2 from the germline V gene are WSHSY and SAAADI. V shed 4 bases and J shed 5 bases, with 9 bases lying between them. The CDR3 sequence: CASSVRQNNSPLHF. CDR3 coding DNA: TGCGCCAGCAGTGTGAGGCAGAATAATTCACCCCTCCACTTT.

In this sample, this clonotype turned up a few times. V usage is TRBV5-6 and J usage is TRBJ1-5; the match to TRBD1 covers 9 bases. This CDR3 contains 13 residues. Germline assignment: CDR1 SGHDT and CDR2 YYEEEE. V lost 3 bases to trimming and J lost 7 bases; unmatched junction nucleotides: 2. CDR3 nucleotide sequence: TGTGCCAGCAGCTCGACAGGGGGGCAGCCCCAGCATTTT. It is translated as CASSSTGGQPQHF. The entire variable domain, with the rest obtained from reference TRBV5-6 and TRBJ1-5, is as follows: DAGVTQSPTHLIKTRGQQVTLRCSPKSGHDTVSWYQQALGQGPQFIFQYYEEEERQRGNFPDRFSGHQFPNYSSELNVNALLLGDSALYLCASSSTGGQPQHFGDGTRLSIL.

This clonotype was detected ten times or more. The gene calls are TRBV10-2 and TRBJ2-7; 7 bases map to TRBD1. J was trimmed by 0 bases and V by 3 bases; bases with no gene match: 11. Germline CDR1 reads WSHSY; CDR2 reads SAAADI. This CDR3 has 17 residues. Here the CDR3 reads CASSDPSTTGYSYEQYF. For the CDR3, the DNA is TGCGCCAGCAGTGACCCCTCTACGACAGGGTACTCCTACGAGCAGTACTTC.

The genes are TRBV11-3 and TRBJ1-1; the match to TRBD1 covers 7 bases. The CDR3 loop spans 18 amino acids. CDR1 is SGHNT, CDR2 YENEEA, per germline. Trimming took 4 bases from V and 1 from J; bases not matched to a gene: 15. The chain's CDR3 is CASSSPKAQGGENTEAFF. The DNA of the CDR3 is TGTGCCAGCAGCTCGCCGAAGGCCCAGGGGGGGGAGAACACTGAAGCTTTCTTT.